Presented here are 21 T cell receptor beta chains from one specimen sequenced in a study of Graves' ophthalmopathy and Graves' hyperthyroidism. From RNA, the CDR3 regions of TCR beta chains were amplified and sequenced. The first round was an RT-PCR with HTBI primers, and the second round was a multiplex PCR. One entry per CDR3 protein, called by TCRdb with MiXCR from the multiplex PCR reads. Here the sample spans 500,000 to 800,000 distinct CDR3 sequences, roughly 39% being singletons. Sequencing was carried out using peripheral blood. The receptors stem from an adult man with Graves' ophthalmopathy.

This clonotype was seen many times. The chain is built from TRBV11-2 and TRBJ2-5; no definite D call. The CDR3 is 13 residues long. The germline V gene has CDR1 SGHAT and CDR2 FQNNGV. V was clipped by 5 bases and J by 4 bases, with 11 bases between them. CDR3 DNA: TGTGCCAGCAGCAGGACCACCCGAGAGACCCAGTACTTC. Encoded protein: CASSRTTRETQYF.

In its sample, this clonotype was seen many times. V and J are TRBV9 and TRBJ1-4; the match to TRBD1 covers 8 bases. Trimming removed 1 base from V and 6 bases from J; junction bases left unmatched: 2. CDR1 and CDR2 (germline): SGDLS, YYNGEE. The CDR3 length is 14 residues. The CDR3 region has the DNA TGTGCCAGCAGCGTAACGGACAGGGATGAAAAACTGTTTTTT. Protein: CASSVTDRDEKLFF.

The count of this clonotype is one. A clone one base away is much larger, so this may be a read error. The chain couples TRBV5-1 to TRBJ2-5, with a possible D match to TRBD2 (6 bases). The V end lost 0 bases, the J end lost 9 bases, and 12 bases lay between the germline ends. The CDR3 spans 13 residues. CDR1 SGHRS and CDR2 YFSETQ come from the germline V gene. In DNA, the CDR3 is TGCGCCAGCAGCTTGGCCTGGAGGGAGGCCCAGTACTTC. This translates into CASSLAWREAQYF.

This clonotype was observed a few times. The rearrangement links TRBV7-8 to TRBJ2-3; D might be TRBD2 (7 bases). The germline V gene has CDR1 SGHVS and CDR2 FQNEAQ. The CDR3 has 13 amino acids. CDR3 sequence reads: CAEGGADTDTQYF. The CDR3, as DNA: TGTGCTGAGGGGGGGGCAGACACAGATACGCAGTATTTT.

This clonotype was picked up many times. The rearrangement uses TRBV20-1 and TRBJ1-3; unclear D gene. This CDR3 is built from 13 residues. Germline V CDR1 and CDR2: DFQATT, SNEGSKA (reference sequence). The V gene lost 7 bases and the J gene lost 0 bases, with 10 bases spanning the gap. The CDR3 nucleotides read TGCAGTGTGCGAGCAGGCTCTGGAAACACCATATATTTT. Translated, it gives CSVRAGSGNTIYF.

On this clonotype: Germline and junction disagree at one end, which may indicate a read error. The V gene is TRBV20-1, the J gene TRBJ1-6, with TRBD1 matching over 8 bases. The CDR3 sequence is 13 residues long. Germline values: CDR1 DFQATT, CDR2 SNEGSKA (reference sequence). CDR3 in amino acids: CSARGQGWSPLHF. Here the CDR3 DNA reads TGCAGTGCCAGAGGACAGGGATGGTCACCCCTCCACTTT.

This clonotype was observed many times. The CDR3 reads CANDGTAAYGYTF. The DNA of the CDR3 is TGTGCCAACGACGGGACAGCCGCCTATGGCTACACCTTC. The chain carries TRBV12-3 or TRBV12-4 and TRBJ1-2; 7 positions agree with TRBD1. The CDR3 contains 13 residues. V lost 10 bases to trimming and J lost 4 bases; unmatched junction nucleotides: 9.

The chain employs TRBV20-1 and TRBJ1-5; D uncertain. CDR3 length: 12 amino acids. V was trimmed by 3 bases and J by 11 bases, leaving 14 bases between them. Germline assignment: CDR1 DFQATT and CDR2 SNEGSKA (reference sequence). CDR3 sequence: CSASVDQETQHF. The CDR3 DNA reads TGCAGTGCTAGTGTTGACCAAGAGACCCAGCATTTT.

The V gene is TRBV4-1, the J gene TRBJ1-1; tentative D call: TRBD1 (5 bases). The CDR3 loop spans 14 amino acids. From germline, CDR1 is MGHRA and CDR2 YSYEKL. V dropped 2 bases and J dropped 1 base, with 8 bases sitting between them. CDR3 sequence reads: CASSQMGRNTEAFF. The CDR3 nucleotides read TGCGCCAGCAGCCAAATGGGGCGGAACACTGAAGCTTTCTTT.

This chain uses TRBV11-2 with TRBJ2-3, with TRBD2 matching 12 bases. The V and J ends lost 6 bases and 6 bases, in that order; junction bases with no gene match: 4. This CDR3 has 14 amino acids. The germline V gene has CDR1 SGHAT and CDR2 FQNNGV. The CDR3 reads CASRTSGGLDTQYF. The CDR3 bases are TGTGCCAGCAGGACTAGCGGGGGATTGGATACGCAGTATTTT.

The chain uses TRBV15 and TRBJ2-7; 10 bases are a match to TRBD1. This CDR3 is built from 13 residues. The germline CDR1 and CDR2 sequences are LNHNV and YYDKDF (reference sequence). The ends lost 1 base at V and 6 bases at J; junction bases unmatched: 0. The CDR3 sequence is CATSRGTGGEQYF. In DNA, the CDR3 is TGTGCCACCAGCAGAGGGACAGGGGGCGAGCAGTACTTC.

The CDR3 sequence is CASSDQALGTQYF. CDR3 nucleotide sequence: TGTGCCAGCAGTGACCAGGCTTTAGGGACCCAGTACTTC. The V and J genes are TRBV6-4 and TRBJ2-5; D gene uncertain. Germline V lookup: CDR1 MRHNA, CDR2 SNTAGT. The length of the CDR3 is 13 residues. Trimming took off 2 bases at V and 7 bases at J, with 11 bases between the two ends.

V is TRBV29-1 and J is TRBJ1-4; 10 nucleotides match TRBD1. Per the germline V gene, CDR1 is SQVTM and CDR2 is ANQGSEA. CDR3 length: 14 residues. Germline trimming cut 5 bases from V and 7 bases from J; bases unmatched to any gene: 7. The CDR3 sequence: CSVLTGGRTEKLFF. The CDR3 DNA reads as TGCAGCGTTCTGACAGGGGGCCGGACTGAAAAACTGTTTTTT.

This clonotype was recorded at least ten times. This chain links TRBV19 with TRBJ1-1, with 7 positions matching TRBD1. CDR3 length: 13 amino acids. Germline V gene sequence: CDR1 LNHDA, CDR2 SQIVND (reference sequence). J lost 3 bases, V lost 6 bases, and 4 bases had no gene match. CDR3 bases: TGTGCCAGTAGACGGGACAGAGACACTGAAGCTTTCTTT. This sequence encodes CASRRDRDTEAFF.

This clonotype was found many times. The V call is TRBV29-1, the J call TRBJ1-2; D is undetermined. The CDR3 has 12 residues. Germline CDR1 SQVTM, CDR2 ANQGSEA. V gave up 6 bases and J gave up 2 bases, with 10 bases separating them. The CDR3 DNA is TGCAGCGTACAGAGAGGGAACTATGGCTACACCTTC. It yields the protein CSVQRGNYGYTF.

The chain is built from TRBV15 and TRBJ1-2, with no clear D. Trimming left V 3 bases short and J 4 bases short, with 12 bases between. Germline CDR1 and CDR2: LNHNV and YYDKDF (reference sequence). This CDR3 has 14 amino acids. The CDR3 region is CATSSLSGIYGYTF. The CDR3 DNA reads as TGTGCCACCAGCAGCTTGTCCGGGATCTATGGCTACACCTTC.

This clonotype was found once. The J gene is TRBJ1-4, the V gene TRBV19, with TRBD1 matching over 10 bases. V lost 7 bases, J lost 7 bases, and 6 bases stayed unmatched. CDR3 size: 14 residues. Looked up from germline, CDR1 is LNHDA and CDR2 is SQIVND (reference sequence). The CDR3 DNA follows: TGTGCCAGTAAAGAGCGGGACAGGGGTGAAAAACTGTTTTTT. Translated: CASKERDRGEKLFF.

This clonotype was detected many times. The rearrangement links TRBV7-9 to TRBJ1-2, with D perhaps matching TRBD1 (5 bases). CDR1 and CDR2 (germline): SEHNR, FQNEAQ (reference sequence). The CDR3 loop spans 16 amino acids. V was pared by 3 bases and J by 0 bases, with 14 bases between. The CDR3 DNA sequence: TGTGCCAGCAGCTTGACAGAGAGGGGCCCTAACTATGGCTACACCTTC. Translation gives CASSLTERGPNYGYTF.

As concerns this clonotype: One end of the junction varies from germline; a read error may be responsible. CDR3 amino acids: CASSFNQGIGETQHF. The CDR3 nucleotides are TGCGCCAGCAGCTTTAACCAGGGAATTGGGGAGACCCAGCACTTC. The J gene is TRBJ2-5, the V gene TRBV5-1; D may match TRBD1 or TRBD2 (5 bases each). Germline V lookup: CDR1 SGHRS, CDR2 YFSETQ. The CDR3 covers 15 residues. Looking up the rest from reference TRBV5-1 and TRBJ2-5 gives the full variable domain: KAGVTQTPRYLIKTRGQQVTLSCSPISGHRSVSWYQQTPGQGLQFLFEYFSETQRNKGNFPGRFSGRQFSNSRSEMNVSTLELGDSALYLCASSFNQGIGETQHFGPGTRLLVL.

This clonotype was observed a few times. The gene calls are TRBV7-9 and TRBJ1-6; the D gene is possibly TRBD1 (5 bases). The CDR3 loop spans 18 amino acids. The V gene lost 1 base and the J gene lost 8 bases, with 21 bases spanning the gap. The germline CDR1 and CDR2 sequences are SEHNR and FQNEAQ (reference sequence). The CDR3, as DNA: TGTGCCAGCAGCTTAGGATCCACCGGGGGGGTTTTTTATTCACCCCTCCACTTT. Amino acids: CASSLGSTGGVFYSPLHF.

This clonotype appeared once. At one end, the junction sequence differs from germline, possibly due to a read error. The chain joins TRBV25-1 to TRBJ2-5; TRBD2 matches 8 bases. This CDR3 has 16 amino acids. Per the germline V gene, CDR1 is MGHDK and CDR2 is SYGVNS. The CDR3 is CASSERGGAGQEAQYF. As DNA, the CDR3 is TGTGCCAGCAGTGAACGGGGGGGCGCTGGCCAAGAGGCCCAGTACTTC.